The 17 T cell receptor beta chains listed next were all sequenced from one sample in a study of blood T cell repertoires in COVID-19 (dated by TCRdb to 2018 to 2021). The library was generated by the immunoSEQ multiplex PCR assay. The source is immuneACCESS, and TCRdb retained only in-frame sequences with V and J called. Part of the clones is not carried over; for the studies checked, unresolved V genes explain less than half of this, and the remainder is unexplained. Present in this sample are around 200,000 clones, about 86% of which were seen just once. The ten largest clones capture 3% to 3.5% of the sample. The sample was PBMCs or T cells enriched from blood (not recorded which). The receptor source for this set is a woman aged 45-65 years in a cohort exposed to, infected with or recovered from COVID-19 (not recorded which).

This chain uses TRBV29-1 with TRBJ1-1, with 7 nucleotides matching TRBD1. Per germline, CDR1 SQVTM and CDR2 ANQGSEA. This CDR3 is 12 amino acids long. V lost 6 bases and J lost 9; bases outside the gene matches: 10. CDR3 coding DNA: TGCAGCGTCCGGACAGGACAGTCTCAAGCTTTCTTT. Protein sequence: CSVRTGQSQAFF.

The rearrangement uses TRBV19 and TRBJ1-6; D remains ambiguous. Germline V gene lookup returns CDR1 LNHDA and CDR2 SQIVND (reference sequence). Between the trimmed V and J ends, which lost 5 bases and 7 bases, there was a span of 12 bases. The CDR3 length is 14 residues. The CDR3 loop is CASSVQGGNSPLHF. The DNA of the CDR3 is TGTGCCAGTAGTGTACAAGGAGGAAATTCACCCCTCCACTTT.

The CDR3 region is CASSLGTDPRIYYGYTF. The CDR3 nucleotides are TGCGCCAGCAGCTTGGGGACAGACCCAAGGATTTACTATGGCTACACCTTC. The rearrangement joins TRBV5-1 to TRBJ1-2; D may be TRBD1 (6 bases). V lost 0 bases, J lost 3 bases, and 18 bases lay in between. The CDR3 length is 17 residues. Germline V gives CDR1 SGHRS, CDR2 YFSETQ.

This clone was counted a single time. The sample contains more than one DNA sequence encoding this CDR3. The chain links TRBV9 to TRBJ1-2; 9 bases agree with TRBD1. V was pared by 5 bases and J by 3 bases, with 2 bases of the junction left unmatched. Germline V gene data show CDR1 as SGDLS and CDR2 as YYNGEE. The CDR3 runs 13 residues. In DNA, the CDR3 is TGTGCCAGCAGGGGACAGGGAGACTATGGCTACACCTTC. It encodes CASRGQGDYGYTF.

To note about this clone: The junction differs from germline at one of its ends, possibly a read error. The chain couples TRBV7-7 to TRBJ2-1; possibly TRBD2 for D (5 bases). CDR1 is SSHAT, CDR2 FNYEAQ, per germline (reference sequence). This CDR3 has 18 amino acids. This chain's CDR3 is CASSLASLGSGSYNEQFF. CDR3 nucleotides: TGTGCTAGCAGCTTAGCGAGCCTCGGGTCGGGCTCCTACAATGAGCAGTTCTTC.

The CDR3 loop reads CASSANLPINYGYTF. CDR3 in DNA: TGCGCCAGCAGCGCGAACTTGCCGATTAACTATGGCTACACCTTC. The chain combines TRBV5-1 with TRBJ1-2; D not resolved. The V gene lost 4 bases and the J gene lost 1 base, with 14 bases spanning the gap. CDR1 and CDR2 (germline): SGHRS, YFSETQ. The CDR3 is 15 residues long.

The V gene is TRBV9, the J gene TRBJ2-2, with TRBD1 matching over 9 bases. Unmatched junction bases numbered 7, after V lost 7 bases and J lost 3 bases. This CDR3 has 15 residues. Germline V gives CDR1 SGDLS, CDR2 YYNGEE. In nucleotides, the CDR3 is TGTGCCAGCCTAAGGACAGGGGTGGACACCGGGGAGCTGTTTTTT. Its protein is CASLRTGVDTGELFF.

This clone was observed a handful of times. This chain uses TRBV6-5 with TRBJ2-6, with D possibly matching TRBD1 (5 bases). The CDR3 has 16 amino acids. CDR1 is MNHEY, CDR2 SVGAGI, per germline. The germline V and J ends were trimmed by 0 bases and 2 bases, with 8 bases remaining between them. The CDR3 protein is CASSYSTVAGANVLTF. CDR3 sequence (DNA): TGTGCCAGCAGTTACTCGACAGTGGCTGGGGCCAACGTCCTGACTTTC.

The genes are TRBV7-2 and TRBJ2-1; 8 positions agree with TRBD2. CDR1 SGHTA and CDR2 FQGNSA come from the germline V gene. The J segment lost 6 bases and the V segment lost 1 base, leaving 14 bases of the junction unmatched. The CDR3 runs 18 residues. The CDR3, as DNA: TGTGCCAGCAGCTTAGTTTGGGTGGCGGGGGGCCTGGGCAATGAGCAGTTCTTC. This codes for CASSLVWVAGGLGNEQFF. Supplemented by reference TRBV7-2 and TRBJ2-1, the full variable domain reads GAGVSQSPSNKVTEKGKDVELRCDPISGHTALYWYRQSLGQGLEFLIYFQGNSAPDKSGLPSDRFSAERTGGSVSTLTIQRTQQEDSAVYLCASSLVWVAGGLGNEQFFGPGTRLTVL.

The V call is TRBV6-4, the J call TRBJ2-3; 8 bases agree with TRBD2. Germline CDR1 reads MRHNA; CDR2 reads SNTAGT. J lost 4 bases, V lost 0 bases, and 6 bases had no gene match. CDR3 size: 16 residues. CDR3 residues: CASSDSHGGGSDTQYF. The DNA of the CDR3 is TGTGCCAGCAGTGACTCCCACGGGGGGGGATCAGATACGCAGTATTTT.

V and J are TRBV13 and TRBJ1-2; D remains ambiguous. CDR1 PRHDT and CDR2 FYEKMQ come from the germline V gene (reference sequence). Trimming left V 5 bases short and J 8 bases short, with 9 bases between. The CDR3 consists of 11 residues. The CDR3 region has the DNA TGTGCCAGCAGCGCCCCAGGCGGCTACACCTTC. Its protein is CASSAPGGYTF.

The rearrangement links TRBV13 to TRBJ1-2; the D gene is possibly TRBD1 (6 bases). V shed 3 bases and J shed 3 bases, with 8 bases lying between them. The germline V gene encodes CDR1 PRHDT and CDR2 FYEKMQ (reference sequence). The CDR3 sequence is 13 residues long. CDR3 in amino acids: CASSLDRDYGYTF. CDR3 DNA sequence: TGTGCCAGCAGCTTGGACAGAGACTATGGCTACACCTTC.

The V call is TRBV30, the J call TRBJ1-5; perhaps TRBD1 as D (5 bases). Germline CDR1 and CDR2: GTSNPN and SVGIG (reference sequence). V was pared by 3 bases and J by 5 bases, with 17 bases between. This CDR3 contains 15 residues. This CDR3 reads CAWSPRRQGDQPQHF. The CDR3, as DNA: TGTGCCTGGAGCCCCAGAAGGCAGGGCGATCAGCCCCAGCATTTT.

The chain is built from TRBV27 and TRBJ1-2; tentatively, D is TRBD1 (5 bases). V gave up 4 bases and J gave up 4 bases, with 19 bases separating them. CDR1 MNHEY and CDR2 SMNVEV come from the germline V gene (reference sequence). This CDR3 region has 16 residues. The CDR3 bases are TGTGCCAGCAGTTCGTCAGGGTGGATCGCTGGCTATGGCTACACCTTC. Its translation is CASSSSGWIAGYGYTF.

The rearrangement links TRBV3-1 (or the pseudogene TRBV3-2) to TRBJ2-5; D is perhaps TRBD2 (5 bases). Trimming removed 1 base at V and 5 bases at J, with 11 bases between. The CDR3 runs 14 residues. From germline, CDR1 is LGHDT and CDR2 YNNKEL (reference sequence). CDR3: CASSQALASETQYF. DNA of the CDR3: TGTGCCAGCAGCCAAGCTCTAGCCAGTGAGACCCAGTACTTC.

The genes are TRBV28 and TRBJ1-3; D ambiguous. The CDR3 is made up of 15 amino acids. The germline gives CDR1 MDHEN, CDR2 SYDVKM. Trimming stripped 7 bases from V and 1 base from J, with 14 bases between. CDR3 sequence reads: CASISSGRSGNTIYF. In DNA, the CDR3 is TGTGCCAGCATAAGCTCAGGCAGGTCTGGAAACACCATATATTTT.

The CDR3 DNA sequence: TGTGCCACGGCCGGGTCCTATAATTCACCCCTCCACTTT. Residues: CATAGSYNSPLHF. This rearrangement joins TRBV5-4 to TRBJ1-6; D not resolved. The CDR3 has 13 amino acids. CDR1 is SGHNT, CDR2 YYREEE, per germline (reference sequence). Trimming took off 9 bases at V and 1 base at J, with 8 bases between the two ends.